This T cell receptor (beta chain) was recovered during a study of blood T cell repertoires in COVID-19. In the original processing: Reference gene primer amplification gave nucleated cell count estimates. The method was immunoSEQ multiplex PCR; TCRdb's version includes in-frame clones alone and lacks a portion of them. Clone size and the V and J calls come from that table; the DNA yielded D and trimming. The sample includes 190,000 or so clones, around 87% of them seen just once. Sample: peripheral blood. The TCR sequence derives from a middle-aged man with active or convalescent COVID-19.

CDR3 in DNA: TGTGCCAGCAGCCAAACAGGGGGCTCCTACGAGCAGTACTTC. Translation: CASSQTGGSYEQYF. The V call is TRBV3-1 (or the pseudogene TRBV3-2), the J call TRBJ2-7; 8 bases are a match to TRBD1. Per the germline V gene, CDR1 is LGHDT and CDR2 is YNNKEL (reference sequence). There are 14 residues in the CDR3. V dropped 2 bases and J dropped 0; count of bases not matched to a gene: 0.